This TCR beta chain is from a study of T-cell reconstitution after alpha-beta-depleted transplantation in children. Overall study results and limits: By one year post-transplant, T-cell counts and diversity largely arose from T cells that were newly produced. Surviving recipient T cells and thymic progenitors produced the high day-60 TCRbeta diversity seen in some patients.

As to this clonotype: Antigen: not known.

This CDR3 is 12 amino acids long. The J segment lost 9 bases and the V segment lost 4 bases, leaving 3 bases of the junction unmatched. The germline V gene has CDR1 SGHTA and CDR2 FQGTGA. Preparation of the TCRbeta library involved a method that used unique molecular identifiers. TCRdb re-analysed the PCR reads in MiXCR, keeping a single row per CDR3 protein. The sample consists of around 600,000 distinct CDR3 sequences, approximately 22% of them appearing once. The TCR comes from a boy under two years old who had a stem cell transplant for acute myeloid leukemia, so the T cells may come from the graft donor. The material sequenced was PBMCs, mostly from graft donor cells, taken 360 days after TCRalphabeta/CD19-depleted stem cell transplant. The chain links TRBV7-3 to TRBJ2-1, with TRBD1 matching over 7 bases. In DNA, the CDR3 is TGTGCCAGCAGCTCTCACAGGGGTGAGCAGTTCTTC. This translates into CASSSHRGEQFF.